These 23 T cell receptor beta chains were all obtained from the same sample, sequenced in a study of T cells after yellow fever vaccination. MiXCR was run by TCRdb on the 5' RACE reads, yielding one entry per CDR3 protein. The table includes around 120,000 distinct CDR3 sequences, roughly 15% detected once. Sequenced material: CD8+ T cells sorted from PBMCs, taken 5 days after the yellow fever booster vaccination. Receptor source: a man younger than 35 who received the YFV17D yellow fever vaccine.

The chain combines TRBV28 with TRBJ2-4, with 10 bases fitting TRBD1. Germline V gene lookup returns CDR1 MDHEN and CDR2 SYDVKM. The CDR3 is 18 residues long. With 0 bases clipped from V and 1 base from J, the junction kept 6 bases outside the gene matches. CDR3 residues: CASSLWSGTGVAKNIQYF. The CDR3 DNA sequence: TGTGCCAGCAGTTTATGGTCCGGGACAGGGGTGGCCAAAAACATTCAGTACTTC.

This clonotype appeared a few times. The V call is TRBV12-3 or TRBV12-4, the J call TRBJ1-4; no reliable D call. The V gene lost 8 bases and the J gene lost 8 bases, with 6 bases spanning the gap. This CDR3 region has 10 residues. CDR3 DNA: TGTGCCAGCGGGTGGGAAAAACTGTTTTTT. Amino acids: CASGWEKLFF.

This clonotype appeared a few times. The CDR3 sequence is CASSYGTERNTGELFF. Written as DNA, the CDR3 is TGTGCCAGCAGTTACGGGACAGAAAGGAACACCGGGGAGCTGTTTTTT. The chain joins TRBV6-2 or TRBV6-3 to TRBJ2-2; TRBD1 aligns across 7 bases. Germline V CDR1 and CDR2: MNHEY, SVGEGT. The CDR3 has 16 residues. V dropped 2 bases and J dropped 1; count of bases not matched to a gene: 4.

The V call is TRBV12-3 or TRBV12-4, the J call TRBJ2-7, with D uncertain. The CDR3 runs to 13 residues. The V end was cut by 8 bases, the J end by 3 bases, with 14 bases between. The CDR3 sequence is CASRSPGDYEQYF. The CDR3 DNA reads as TGTGCCAGCCGGTCCCCTGGAGACTACGAGCAGTACTTC.

The V and J genes are TRBV7-9 and TRBJ1-2, with 7 positions matching TRBD1. There are 14 residues in the CDR3. CDR1 is SEHNR and CDR2 is FQNEAQ in the germline V gene (reference sequence). Trimming at V came to 5 bases and at J to 0 bases, leaving 3 bases not matched to a gene. The CDR3 region has the DNA TGTGCCAGCAGCCCGACAGGGACTAACTATGGCTACACCTTC. Protein product: CASSPTGTNYGYTF.

The V and J genes are TRBV11-3 and TRBJ2-7, with TRBD1 as a possible D gene (6 bases). Trimming shortened V by 5 bases and J by 11 bases, and 31 bases separated the two germline ends. Germline V lookup: CDR1 SGHNT, CDR2 YENEEA. CDR3 length: 17 amino acids. CDR3 in amino acids: CASSLQNRGTGHWIEYF. In DNA form, the CDR3 reads TGTGCCAGCAGCCTCCAGAATAGGGGAACGGGACATTGGATCGAGTACTTC.

The chain has TRBV7-9 and TRBJ1-2; possibly TRBD1 for D (6 bases). The CDR3 runs 15 residues. V was trimmed by 5 bases and J by 2 bases, leaving 15 bases between them. Per germline, CDR1 SEHNR and CDR2 FQNEAQ (reference sequence). CDR3 in DNA: TGTGCCAGCAGCCAAGCGGGGGGCAGGAACTATGGCTACACCTTC. This encodes CASSQAGGRNYGYTF. Combining the CDR3 with reference TRBV7-9 and TRBJ1-2 gives the whole variable domain DTGVSQNPRHKITKRGQNVTFRCDPISEHNRLYWYRQTLGQGPEFLTYFQNEAQLEKSRLLSDRFSAERPKGSFSTLEIQRTEQGDSAMYLCASSQAGGRNYGYTFGSGTRLTVV.

This clonotype has only a few counts. The chain carries TRBV5-1 and TRBJ1-2; tentatively, D is TRBD1 (6 bases). The CDR3 is made up of 15 amino acids. Germline V CDR1 and CDR2: SGHRS, YFSETQ. V was clipped by 4 bases and J by 7 bases, with 20 bases between them. This CDR3 is CASSPGVNGGLGYTF. CDR3 nucleotide sequence: TGCGCCAGCAGCCCAGGGGTGAATGGGGGGCTTGGCTACACCTTC.

V is TRBV4-2 and J is TRBJ2-1; tentative D call: TRBD2 (6 bases). Germline lookup yields CDR1 LGHNA and CDR2 YNFKEQ. Trimming left V 1 base short and J 2 bases short, with 9 bases between. The CDR3 is 15 amino acids. The CDR3 coding sequence is TGTGCCAGCAGCCAAGTTCCGGGGGCCTACAATGAGCAGTTCTTC. Translating it yields CASSQVPGAYNEQFF.

This chain links TRBV27 with TRBJ2-2; 7 bases match TRBD2. CDR1 and CDR2 from the germline V gene are MNHEY and SMNVEV (reference sequence). The CDR3 runs 15 residues. V shed 2 bases and J 7 bases; nucleotides not matched to a gene: 7. Here the CDR3 reads CASSLTGLRGGELFF. The CDR3 nucleotides are TGTGCCAGCAGTTTAACGGGACTACGAGGCGGGGAGCTGTTTTTT.

In this sample, this clonotype turned up a few times. This chain joins TRBV5-1 and TRBJ2-4; D call uncertain. Germline CDR1 is SGHRS and CDR2 is YFSETQ. V dropped 1 base and J dropped 1 base, with 12 bases sitting between them. This CDR3 is built from 16 residues. This CDR3 reads CASSLYPAAAKNIQYF. The CDR3 coding sequence is TGCGCCAGCAGCTTGTATCCAGCCGCCGCCAAAAACATTCAGTACTTC.

This clonotype has ten or more counts. The rearrangement links TRBV6-5 to TRBJ2-7, with 7 bases that match TRBD1. CDR1 MNHEY and CDR2 SVGAGI come from the germline V gene. V gave up 8 bases and J gave up 0 bases; unmatched junction bases: 4. The CDR3 has 13 residues. CDR3 sequence reads: CASSRTGSYEQYF. CDR3 in DNA: TGTGCCAGCTCAAGGACAGGCTCCTACGAGCAGTACTTC.

V and J are TRBV4-3 and TRBJ2-3; tentatively, D is TRBD1 or TRBD2 (5 bases each). The V gene's germline CDR1 is LGHNA and CDR2 YSLEER. The CDR3 sequence is 16 residues long. V lost 0 bases to trimming and J lost 4 bases, with 14 bases between them. The CDR3 reads CASSQDMGRGPDTQYF. In DNA form, the CDR3 reads TGCGCCAGCAGCCAAGATATGGGTCGGGGCCCAGATACGCAGTATTTT.

This clonotype was seen a few times. This chain joins TRBV5-1 and TRBJ1-5, with D perhaps matching TRBD1 (6 bases). The CDR3 is 15 amino acids. V was shortened by 0 bases and J by 1 base, with 8 bases between the two germline ends. Germline V gene lookup returns CDR1 SGHRS and CDR2 YFSETQ. The CDR3 here is CASSLGTASNQPQHF. CDR3 nucleotide sequence: TGCGCCAGCAGCTTGGGGACAGCAAGCAATCAGCCCCAGCATTTT.

This clonotype occurred a few times. This rearrangement joins TRBV6-4 to TRBJ2-2; either TRBD1 or TRBD2 may supply D (5 bases each). The germline gives CDR1 MRHNA, CDR2 SNTAGT. V shed 2 bases and J shed 5 bases, with 15 bases lying between them. The CDR3 runs 16 residues. DNA of the CDR3: TGTGCCAGCAGTGACCGCGGCCCCGAGGGGACCGGGGAGCTGTTTTTT. Amino acids: CASSDRGPEGTGELFF.

The CDR3 spells CASSTVNEQFF. CDR3 bases: TGTGCCAGCAGTACAGTTAATGAGCAGTTCTTC. The V and J genes are TRBV6-1 and TRBJ2-1; D call uncertain. The V gene lost 5 bases and the J gene lost 7 bases, with 6 bases spanning the gap. The CDR3 spans 11 residues. Germline V CDR1 and CDR2: MNHNS, SASEGT.

This clonotype came up a few times. This chain links TRBV5-1 with TRBJ2-5; 10 bases map to TRBD2. V gave up 5 bases and J gave up 5 bases; unmatched junction bases: 6. This CDR3 spans 14 amino acids. The germline V gene has CDR1 SGHRS and CDR2 YFSETQ. The CDR3 reads CASRMGLAWETQYF. The CDR3 bases are TGCGCCAGCAGAATGGGACTAGCGTGGGAGACCCAGTACTTC. Complete variable domain (other parts from reference TRBV5-1 and TRBJ2-5): KAGVTQTPRYLIKTRGQQVTLSCSPISGHRSVSWYQQTPGQGLQFLFEYFSETQRNKGNFPGRFSGRQFSNSRSEMNVSTLELGDSALYLCASRMGLAWETQYFGPGTRLLVL.

The genes are TRBV4-1 and TRBJ1-3; no firm D call. The CDR3 covers 13 residues. The germline V and J ends were trimmed by 2 bases and 4 bases, with 6 bases remaining between them. Germline V CDR1 and CDR2: MGHRA, YSYEKL. CDR3 sequence: CASSQLSGNTIYF. Here the CDR3 DNA reads TGCGCCAGCAGCCAATTGTCCGGAAACACCATATATTTT.

This clonotype has ten or more counts. The V and J genes are TRBV11-2 and TRBJ2-7; D possibly corresponds to TRBD2 (6 bases). V was cut by 4 bases and J by 11 bases, with 15 bases left in between. There are 12 residues in the CDR3. Germline CDR1 SGHAT, CDR2 FQNNGV. The DNA for the CDR3 is TGTGCCAGCAGCTCCCTTGGAGGGAATAAGTACGTC. It codes for CASSSLGGNKYV.

The rearrangement uses TRBV27 and TRBJ2-5, with 8 bases that match TRBD1. The CDR3 runs to 14 residues. Germline V lookup: CDR1 MNHEY, CDR2 SMNVEV (reference sequence). After removal of 6 bases from V and 5 bases from J, the junction contained 8 bases not matched to a gene. This chain's CDR3 is CASRPDRGEETQYF. CDR3 bases: TGTGCCAGCAGGCCCGACAGGGGCGAGGAGACCCAGTACTTC.

This clonotype was seen only a few times. J is TRBJ2-1 and V is TRBV6-2 or TRBV6-3; maybe TRBD2 (6 bases). CDR1 and CDR2 from the germline V gene are MNHEY and SVGEGT. The CDR3 sequence is 15 residues long. The V end lost 3 bases, the J end lost 4 bases, and 13 bases lay between the germline ends. The DNA of the CDR3 is TGTGCCAGCAGTTATCGCGGGACGTCATACAATGAGCAGTTCTTC. The encoded protein is CASSYRGTSYNEQFF.

This clonotype was picked up a small number of times. The chain has TRBV2 and TRBJ1-6, with TRBD1 matching 8 bases. CDR3 length: 13 residues. V trimming: 5 bases; J trimming: 15 bases; junction bases outside the gene matches: 9. CDR1 and CDR2 from the germline V gene are SNHLY and FYNNEI. The CDR3 protein is CASSYWTGKDLHF. The CDR3 DNA is TGTGCCAGCAGTTACTGGACAGGGAAGGACCTCCACTTT. Looking up the rest from reference TRBV2 and TRBJ1-6 gives the full variable domain: EPEVTQTPSHQVTQMGQEVILRCVPISNHLYFYWYRQILGQKVEFLVSFYNNEISEKSEIFDDQFSVERPDGSNFTLKIRSTKLEDSAMYFCASSYWTGKDLHFGNGTRLTVT.

In DNA, the CDR3 is TGTGCCAGCAGTTACTCCTGGCAGGGGGCATTTGACTATGGCTACACCTTC. This translates into CASSYSWQGAFDYGYTF. The chain employs TRBV6-5 and TRBJ1-2, with TRBD1 identical over 8 bases. The CDR3 sequence is 17 residues long. The V gene's germline CDR1 is MNHEY and CDR2 SVGAGI. V gave up 0 bases and J gave up 3 bases; unmatched junction bases: 9.